This T cell receptor beta chain stems from a study of blood T cell repertoires in COVID-19. Study context: Acute and convalescent COVID-19 specimens originated in the United States, Italy and Spain. In each case, the material was cDNA or gDNA derived from T cells, B-cell-depleted T cells, or PBMCs.

Original analysis: Estimates of nucleated cell counts were drawn from the amplification of reference gene primers. Generated by immunoSEQ multiplex PCR, the TCRdb table keeps only in-frame clones and is missing some. V, J and clone size are taken as reported in that table, and D and trimming were inferred from the DNA itself. This table has 150,000 to 200,000 clones, approximately 90% appearing once. Concerning this clone: Other DNA sequences from this sample encode an identical CDR3 as well.

Material: peripheral blood. This clonotype was obtained from a man aged 65 to 79 with active or convalescent COVID-19.

CDR3 nucleotides: TGCGCCAGCAGCTCCTGGACTAGCGGGAGTAATGAGCAGTTCTTC. Amino acid sequence: CASSSWTSGSNEQFF. The V gene is TRBV5-1, the J gene TRBJ2-1; 13 bases are a match to TRBD2. The V and J ends lost 3 bases and 7 bases, in that order; junction bases with no gene match: 4. This CDR3 has 15 residues. CDR1 is SGHRS, CDR2 YFSETQ, per germline. Based on the CDR3 plus reference TRBV5-1 and TRBJ2-1, the full variable domain is KAGVTQTPRYLIKTRGQQVTLSCSPISGHRSVSWYQQTPGQGLQFLFEYFSETQRNKGNFPGRFSGRQFSNSRSEMNVSTLELGDSALYLCASSSWTSGSNEQFFGPGTRLTVL.